These 21 T cell receptor beta chains were all obtained from the same sample, sequenced in a study of Graves' ophthalmopathy and Graves' hyperthyroidism (dated by TCRdb to between 2018 and 2020). The listed sequencing device is Illumina HiSeq 2000. For repertoire sequencing, TCR beta CDR3 regions were amplified from RNA transcripts. The first round was an RT-PCR using HTBI primers with the Qiagen OneStep RT-PCR kit, and this first round was followed by a second-round multiplex PCR, then size selection and purification. TCRdb reanalyzed the raw reads on its own, using fastp at Q25 for trimming and MiXCR for clone calling, and kept in-frame beta chains. Each entry merges the rows of one CDR3 protein and shows their most common DNA and genes. The sample yields 500,000 to 700,000 distinct CDR3 sequences; about 24% were counted once. In total, the top ten clones hold approximately 7.7% of the sample. Sequenced sample: peripheral blood. The receptors were sampled from a woman between 18 and 30 years old with stable Graves' hyperthyroidism. Some clones in this sample may be carry-over from other donors' samples. Donor details come from another sample of the same person, matched by shared clones.

This clonotype was observed a few times. The chain carries TRBV18 and TRBJ2-5; unclear D gene. CDR3 length equals 13 residues. Trimming left V 0 bases short and J 5 bases short, with 7 bases between. Germline assignment: CDR1 KGHSH and CDR2 LQKENI. Here the CDR3 reads CASSPPSDETQYF. In DNA form, the CDR3 reads TGTGCCAGCTCACCACCGAGCGACGAGACCCAGTACTTC.

This clonotype was observed at least ten times. The J gene is TRBJ2-2, the V gene TRBV7-3; D is perhaps TRBD2 (6 bases). Deletions cut 5 bases from V and 8 bases from J, with 15 bases between. CDR1 and CDR2 (germline): SGHTA, FQGTGA. The CDR3 contains 14 residues. The CDR3 DNA reads as TGTGCCAGCAGCCCCCGCAGACTAGATGGGGAGCTGTTTTTT. As protein: CASSPRRLDGELFF.

This clonotype was counted at least ten times. The chain links TRBV5-1 to TRBJ2-7; the D gene could be TRBD1 or TRBD2 (5 bases each). Germline loops: CDR1 SGHRS, CDR2 YFSETQ. V lost 4 bases and J 2 bases, leaving 16 bases between the germline ends. The CDR3 sequence is 15 residues long. The CDR3 loop is CASSRDRGLTYEQYF. The CDR3 region has the DNA TGCGCCAGCAGCCGGGACCGCGGTTTGACCTACGAGCAGTACTTC.

The V and J genes are TRBV5-1 and TRBJ2-5, with 7 bases aligning to TRBD2. The CDR3 is 13 amino acids. Germline V gives CDR1 SGHRS, CDR2 YFSETQ. V trimming: 4 bases; J trimming: 3 bases; junction bases outside the gene matches: 3. The CDR3 sequence is CASSGLAEETQYF. The CDR3 bases are TGCGCCAGCAGCGGGCTAGCGGAAGAGACCCAGTACTTC. The variable domain in full, completed from reference TRBV5-1 and TRBJ2-5, reads KAGVTQTPRYLIKTRGQQVTLSCSPISGHRSVSWYQQTPGQGLQFLFEYFSETQRNKGNFPGRFSGRQFSNSRSEMNVSTLELGDSALYLCASSGLAEETQYFGPGTRLLVL.

This clonotype was counted ten times or more. The rearrangement uses TRBV3-1 and TRBJ1-1; D may be TRBD1 (6 bases). With 0 bases removed from V and 2 bases from J, the gap between germline ends came to 10 bases. This CDR3 is built from 15 residues. Germline-derived CDR1 and CDR2 are LGHDT and YNNKEL (reference sequence). The CDR3 DNA reads TGTGCCAGCAGCCAAGATCCAGGGGTAAACACTGAAGCTTTCTTT. Protein sequence: CASSQDPGVNTEAFF.

The table lists this clonotype with many counts. The chain couples TRBV7-2 to TRBJ2-7, with D possibly matching TRBD1 (6 bases). The CDR3 loop spans 17 amino acids. V was shortened by 3 bases and J by 3 bases, with 21 bases between the two germline ends. CDR1 is SGHTA and CDR2 is FQGNSA in the germline V gene. CDR3 coding DNA: TGTGCCAGCAGCTTGGGGCAAAGGGGGTTGTCAGGCTACGAGCAGTACTTC. Translating gives CASSLGQRGLSGYEQYF. Based on the CDR3 plus reference TRBV7-2 and TRBJ2-7, the full variable domain is GAGVSQSPSNKVTEKGKDVELRCDPISGHTALYWYRQSLGQGLEFLIYFQGNSAPDKSGLPSDRFSAERTGGSVSTLTIQRTQQEDSAVYLCASSLGQRGLSGYEQYFGPGTRLTVT.

V and J are TRBV15 and TRBJ2-5, with 12 bases fitting TRBD2. The CDR3 sequence is 17 residues long. Unmatched junction bases numbered 9, after V lost 5 bases and J lost 2 bases. The germline V gene has CDR1 LNHNV and CDR2 YYDKDF (reference sequence). CDR3 protein: CATSRWTSGDFQETQYF. The DNA of the CDR3 is TGTGCCACCAGCCGATGGACTAGCGGGGATTTTCAAGAGACCCAGTACTTC.

The table lists this clonotype with many counts. The chain carries TRBV27 and TRBJ2-7; D not certain. Per germline, CDR1 MNHEY and CDR2 SMNVEV (reference sequence). The CDR3 runs to 15 residues. Trimming took off 2 bases at V and 0 bases at J, with 11 bases between the two ends. The CDR3 reads CASSLRKVFSYEQYF. CDR3 DNA: TGTGCCAGCAGTTTAAGAAAAGTATTCTCCTACGAGCAGTACTTC.

The chain carries TRBV7-8 and TRBJ2-2; TRBD2 might be the D (6 bases). V lost 6 bases, J lost 6 bases, and 11 bases lay in between. This CDR3 is 13 amino acids long. Germline V gene data show CDR1 as SGHVS and CDR2 as FQNEAQ. DNA for the CDR3: TGTGCCAGCAGTCTGACTAGATCCGGGGAGCTGTTTTTT. Encoded protein: CASSLTRSGELFF.

This clonotype was detected many times. This chain connects TRBV12-3 or TRBV12-4 to TRBJ2-2; no firm D call. The CDR3 has 14 amino acids. The V and J ends lost 3 bases and 2 bases respectively, with 7 bases between them. CDR3 amino acids: CASSFVDNTGELFF. The CDR3 DNA sequence: TGTGCCAGCAGTTTCGTCGATAACACCGGGGAGCTGTTTTTT.

This clonotype was observed a few times. The rearrangement uses TRBV6-1 and TRBJ1-5, with TRBD1 as a possible D gene (6 bases). Looked up from germline, CDR1 is MNHNS and CDR2 is SASEGT. CDR3 length equals 12 residues. Trimming stripped 8 bases from V and 7 bases from J, with 12 bases between. This chain's CDR3 is CASGGGGQPQHF. The CDR3 DNA reads TGTGCCAGCGGGGGTGGGGGCCAGCCCCAGCATTTT.

This clonotype was picked up a small number of times. CDR3 in DNA: TGTGCCTGGAGTAAACTAGCTCATGAGCAGTTCTTC. Amino acids: CAWSKLAHEQFF. The chain is built from TRBV30 and TRBJ2-1, with TRBD2 as a possible D gene (6 bases). Looked up from germline, CDR1 is GTSNPN and CDR2 is SVGIG (reference sequence). This CDR3 spans 12 amino acids. The V end was cut by 2 bases, the J end by 8 bases, with 10 bases between.

This clonotype occurred many times. The genes are TRBV6-1 and TRBJ1-5; a weak D match, TRBD1 (5 bases). The CDR3 spans 16 residues. Germline loops: CDR1 MNHNS, CDR2 SASEGT. V lost 0 bases to trimming and J lost 0 bases, with 9 bases between them. This CDR3 is CASSEARQISNQPQHF. As DNA, the CDR3 is TGTGCCAGCAGTGAAGCGCGACAGATTAGCAATCAGCCCCAGCATTTT.

V and J are TRBV27 and TRBJ2-2; possibly TRBD2 for D (5 bases). Trimming pared 7 bases from V and 5 bases from J, leaving 23 bases between. This CDR3 comprises 17 residues. In germline, CDR1 is MNHEY, CDR2 SMNVEV (reference sequence). In DNA form, the CDR3 reads TGTGCCAGCACCCCGGGTGGGAGTCGACCCTGGACCGGGGAGCTGTTTTTT. It specifies CASTPGGSRPWTGELFF.

V usage is TRBV7-3 and J usage is TRBJ2-5; TRBD2 agrees at 10 bases. Germline lookup yields CDR1 SGHTA and CDR2 FQGTGA. The V and J ends lost 3 bases and 5 bases, in that order; junction bases with no gene match: 6. The CDR3 is 15 residues long. CDR3 DNA: TGTGCCAGCAGCTTTACTAGCGGGGCTCGGGAGACCCAGTACTTC. Translating gives CASSFTSGARETQYF.

This clonotype was seen a handful of times. The chain links TRBV29-1 to TRBJ1-2; D gene unclear. Trimming cost V 5 bases and J 1 base, with 5 bases left between them. The CDR3 runs to 11 residues. The germline V gene encodes CDR1 SQVTM and CDR2 ANQGSEA. The CDR3 nucleotides read TGCAGCGTTCAGATTAACTATGGCTACACCTTC. It yields the protein CSVQINYGYTF.

This clonotype was found once. This chain uses TRBV12-3 or TRBV12-4 with TRBJ1-1, with TRBD1 matching over 8 bases. The CDR3 is 15 amino acids. Germline trimming cut 6 bases from V and 1 base from J; bases unmatched to any gene: 7. The CDR3 loop is CASRPDRVANTEAFF. In nucleotides, the CDR3 is TGTGCCAGCAGGCCGGACAGGGTAGCGAACACTGAAGCTTTCTTT.

A few counts support this clonotype. This chain links TRBV7-2 with TRBJ2-5; perhaps D is TRBD1 or TRBD2 (6 bases each). This CDR3 region has 15 residues. The V and J ends lost 3 bases and 3 bases respectively, with 14 bases between them. CDR1 and CDR2 from the germline V gene are SGHTA and FQGNSA. This CDR3 is CASSFVGGREETQYF. CDR3 coding DNA: TGTGCCAGCAGCTTCGTAGGGGGGCGCGAAGAGACCCAGTACTTC.

This clonotype was seen ten or more times. The V and J genes are TRBV6-2 or TRBV6-3 and TRBJ2-5; the match to TRBD2 covers 8 bases. CDR3 size: 20 residues. Germline lookup yields CDR1 MNHEY and CDR2 SVGEGT. V dropped 2 bases and J dropped 4; count of bases not matched to a gene: 21. The CDR3 coding sequence is TGTGCCAGCAGTTACCCCCGTTTGTCTTTTGAGCGGGGGAGTCGAGAGACCCAGTACTTC. Protein product: CASSYPRLSFERGSRETQYF.

This clonotype came up many times. This chain joins TRBV11-2 and TRBJ2-7, with 15 bases that match TRBD2. V was clipped by 2 bases and J by 12 bases; unmatched bases: 14. This CDR3 has 17 amino acids. Germline values: CDR1 SGHAT, CDR2 FQNNGV. The CDR3 nucleotides read TGTGCCAGCAGCTTATTTATTCCGGGGACTAGCGGGAGGTTTGTGTACTTC. Translated: CASSLFIPGTSGRFVYF.

V is TRBV12-3 or TRBV12-4 and J is TRBJ1-2; perhaps TRBD1 as D (6 bases). The length of the CDR3 is 15 residues. Trimming removed 6 bases from V and 8 bases from J, with 22 bases in between. CDR3 sequence (DNA): TGTGCCAGCAGCCAAGATTTCACGGCAGGGGAGGGCTACACCTTC. It translates to CASSQDFTAGEGYTF.